This T cell receptor beta chain was retrieved from a study of shared clonotypes between healthy human individuals. As for the study in general: Used for every donor were three CD4 naive, three CD4 memory, two CD8 naive and one CD8 memory plate.

On this clone: Its antigen is not identified.

Findings and limits, study-wide: Sampling was confined to blood; repertoires within tissues likely differ. Rarefaction demonstrated incomplete sorted-subset sequencing despite large depth.

Sorted-subset replicate PCRs used 200 ng DNA, 25,000 to 30,000 T cell genomes. The table came from immunoSEQ multiplex PCR; TCRdb's copy has only in-frame clones and leaves some out. The top ten hold approximately 1.2% of the sample, which has 1.5 million to 2.5 million clones, approximately 95% seen once. Germline CDR1 reads MNHEY; CDR2 reads SMNVEV (reference sequence). The V and J ends lost 0 bases and 7 bases, in that order; junction bases with no gene match: 3. The CDR3 extends over 14 amino acids. CD45RO negativity and positive selection for CCR7 defined naive CD8 cells, a population that excluded terminally differentiated effector memory CD45RA+ cells.

The chain has TRBV27 and TRBJ2-1; 7 bases map to TRBD2. This clonotype was sampled from a man between 18 and 35 years old in good health. The sample taken for sequencing was naive CD8+ T cells sorted from blood. DNA of the CDR3: TGTGCCAGCAGTTTATCGGGTAGCGGGAATGAGCAGTTCTTC. Protein sequence: CASSLSGSGNEQFF.